This T cell receptor beta chain was documented in a study of technical replicates of blood from several donors. Libraries were prepared by immunoSEQ multiplex PCR; TCRdb keeps only in-frame clonotypes and omits some of them. This sample carries roughly 80,000 clones, around 93% of them seen once, and the ten largest clones take roughly 0.23%. V lost 9 bases and J lost 4; bases outside the gene matches: 4. Germline V lookup: CDR1 LNHDA, CDR2 SQIVND (reference sequence). The CDR3 contains 12 residues. V and J are TRBV19 and TRBJ2-5, with TRBD2 matching over 8 bases. The sample taken for sequencing was T cells isolated from PBMCs. The source is a human donor in good health. The CDR3 protein is CARGLAGETQYF. The CDR3 coding sequence is TGTGCCAGGGGGCTAGCGGGAGAGACCCAGTACTTC. Filled out from reference TRBV19 and TRBJ2-5, the complete variable domain reads DGGITQSPKYLFRKEGQNVTLSCEQNLNHDAMYWYRQDPGQGLRLIYYSQIVNDFQKGDIAEGYSVSREKKESFPLTVTSAQKNPTAFYLCARGLAGETQYFGPGTRLLVL.